The clone carrying this T cell receptor (beta chain) has just a few counts. The 5'RACE method, run with constant-segment primers, produced TCR alpha and TCR beta cDNA libraries (carrying sample barcodes and UMIs). Via MiXCR, TCRdb re-called the 5' RACE reads, giving one row per CDR3 protein. This repertoire shows 210,000 or so distinct CDR3 sequences, about a sixth found once; its top ten account for 2.4%. This sample is drawn from a study of T-cell memory formation after mild COVID-19. In the study overall: The study found TCR clusters largely donor specific.

Germline CDR1 is DFQATT and CDR2 is SNEGSKA (reference sequence). Trimming left V 2 bases short and J 6 bases short, with 13 bases between. The CDR3 consists of 13 residues. The source is an adult woman who had mild COVID-19 (a few samples of this study predate the infection). Cell type and time point are not known. Sequencing input: PBMCs or a T cell subset sorted from them (not recorded which). This sequence joins TRBV20-1 and TRBJ1-1; D may be TRBD1 (5 bases). CDR3: CSARLSRVPEAFF. The CDR3 DNA follows: TGCAGTGCTAGATTAAGCAGGGTACCTGAAGCTTTCTTT.